This TCR beta chain originates from a study of cytomegalovirus exposure and HLA in healthy donors. The PCR made use of 60 Vbeta and 13 Jbeta primers. The authors' processing: It was a later analysis that counted 79 million or so unique TCR beta chains, of which approximately 11 million were shared. Clones were sequenced by immunoSEQ multiplex PCR, and TCRdb holds only the in-frame ones, with some missing. The V and J calls and the clone size are those of that table, but D and trimming were determined from the DNA. Here the sample spans 150,000 to 200,000 clones, 84% being singletons. There are a few counts of this clone. Germline V gives CDR1 SNHLY, CDR2 FYNNEI. This CDR3 is 14 amino acids long. V shed 3 bases and J shed 7 bases, with 13 bases lying between them.

The chain uses TRBV2 and TRBJ1-5, with D perhaps matching TRBD1 (5 bases). The clonotype originates from a boy between 2 and 10 years old in good health and CMV-seronegative. The sequencing input was PBMCs. The CDR3 nucleotides are TGTGCCAGCAGTGAGGATGGGGCAGGACAGCCCCAGCATTTT. As protein: CASSEDGAGQPQHF.